The TCR beta chain under discussion was sequenced for a study of T cell responses to AZD1222 COVID-19 vaccine. TCRdb's copy holds only in-frame clones and misses some; the assay was immunoSEQ multiplex PCR. The table records 160,000 or so clones, about nine tenths of them present only once. With 5 bases clipped from V and 4 bases from J, the junction kept 4 bases outside the gene matches. The germline V gene has CDR1 SGHTA and CDR2 FQGNSA. The CDR3 extends over 13 amino acids. The sample was peripheral blood, taken on day 0 of AZD1222 vaccination. The rearrangement joins TRBV7-2 to TRBJ2-7; 8 nucleotides align to TRBD1. This receptor was taken from an adult in good health. CDR3 nucleotides: TGTGCCAGCAGCACCAGACAGGGGTACGAGCAGTACTTC. It translates to CASSTRQGYEQYF. The complete variable domain, with remaining parts taken from reference TRBV7-2 and TRBJ2-7, reads GAGVSQSPSNKVTEKGKDVELRCDPISGHTALYWYRQSLGQGLEFLIYFQGNSAPDKSGLPSDRFSAERTGGSVSTLTIQRTQQEDSAVYLCASSTRQGYEQYFGPGTRLTVT.